Listed below are T cell receptor beta chains from one sample, sequenced in a study of cytomegalovirus exposure and HLA in healthy donors. Measured with immunoSEQ multiplex PCR; TCRdb has only the in-frame clones, and not every one. The table shows 130,000 to 150,000 clones, with around 72% occurring only once. The sequencing input was PBMCs. The receptor set was obtained from a woman in her 40s in good health and CMV-seronegative. Each CDR3 is given with its conserved first and last residue. A D gene is named only where the DNA matches it firmly. Where a row states a size, it is once, few, many or the class of an expanded clone; other rows omit it.

clone size: few
V gene: TRBV4-3
D gene: -
J gene: TRBJ1-3
CDR3 protein: CASSQDGVGSGNTIYF
CDR3 DNA: TGCGCCAGCAGCCAAGACGGTGTCGGCTCTGGAAACACCATATATTTT

clone size: -
V gene: TRBV9
D gene: TRBD2
J gene: TRBJ2-1
CDR3 protein: CASSVTSGGWNEQFF
CDR3 DNA: TGTGCCAGCAGCGTAACCAGCGGGGGTTGGAATGAGCAGTTCTTC

clone size: -
V gene: TRBV4-1
D gene: -
J gene: TRBJ1-2
CDR3 protein: CASSQYDTANYGYTF
CDR3 DNA: TGCGCCAGCAGCCAATACGACACAGCAAACTATGGCTACACCTTC

clone size: -
V gene: TRBV7-3
D gene: TRBD1
J gene: TRBJ1-1
CDR3 protein: CASSLTGGVTEAFF
CDR3 DNA: TGTGCCAGCAGCTTGACAGGGGGCGTTACTGAAGCTTTCTTT

clone size: -
V gene: TRBV5-4
D gene: TRBD1
J gene: TRBJ1-2
CDR3 protein: CASSLDGTGAVYGYTF
CDR3 DNA: TGTGCCAGCAGCTTGGATGGGACAGGGGCGGTCTATGGCTACACCTTC

clone size: -
V gene: TRBV13
D gene: -
J gene: TRBJ2-7
CDR3 protein: CASSIRGFYEQYF
CDR3 DNA: TGTGCCAGCAGTATACGGGGGTTCTACGAGCAGTACTTC

clone size: -
V gene: TRBV7-9
D gene: -
J gene: TRBJ2-1
CDR3 protein: CASTNPTLRAGNEQFF
CDR3 DNA: TGTGCCAGCACTAACCCAACTCTGAGGGCGGGGAATGAGCAGTTCTTC

clone size: -
V gene: TRBV9
D gene: TRBD1
J gene: TRBJ2-1
CDR3 protein: CASSVVWDRVNEQFF
CDR3 DNA: TGTGCCAGCAGCGTTGTCTGGGACAGGGTGAATGAGCAGTTCTTC

clone size: -
V gene: TRBV5-1
D gene: TRBD1
J gene: TRBJ1-1
CDR3 protein: CASSQGTGGTEAFF
CDR3 DNA: TGCGCCAGCAGCCAAGGGACAGGGGGCACTGAAGCTTTCTTT

clone size: -
V gene: TRBV27
D gene: -
J gene: TRBJ2-3
CDR3 protein: CASSLQIIGGLTDTQYF
CDR3 DNA: TGTGCCAGCAGTTTACAGATAATCGGGGGGCTAACAGATACGCAGTATTTT

clone size: -
V gene: TRBV7-9
D gene: -
J gene: TRBJ1-1
CDR3 protein: CASSIRGENTEAFF
CDR3 DNA: TGTGCCAGCAGTATCAGGGGAGAGAACACTGAAGCTTTCTTT

clone size: -
V gene: TRBV15
D gene: TRBD1
J gene: TRBJ1-1
CDR3 protein: CATSRDIGYGTAAMNTEAFF
CDR3 DNA: TGTGCCACCAGCAGAGACATCGGGTATGGGACAGCCGCAATGAACACTGAAGCTTTCTTT

clone size: -
V gene: TRBV5-8
D gene: -
J gene: TRBJ1-4
CDR3 protein: CASYSFGGKDEKLFF
CDR3 DNA: TGTGCCAGCTACAGCTTTGGGGGGAAGGATGAAAAACTGTTTTTT

clone size: -
V gene: TRBV5-5
D gene: TRBD1
J gene: TRBJ1-2
CDR3 protein: CASSFGPDRGDYGYTF
CDR3 DNA: TGTGCCAGCAGCTTTGGACCGGACAGGGGCGACTATGGCTACACCTTC

clone size: once
V gene: TRBV20-1
D gene: -
J gene: TRBJ1-1
CDR3 protein: CSIPQGEAFF
CDR3 DNA: TGCAGTATTCCCCAGGGGGAAGCTTTCTTT

clone size: -
V gene: TRBV29-1
D gene: -
J gene: TRBJ1-1
CDR3 protein: CSVAGAANTEAFF
CDR3 DNA: TGCAGCGTTGCTGGGGCAGCGAACACTGAAGCTTTCTTT

clone size: -
V gene: TRBV6-5
D gene: TRBD1
J gene: TRBJ1-2
CDR3 protein: CASSYSNRGDYGYTF
CDR3 DNA: TGTGCCAGCAGTTACTCGAACAGGGGGGACTATGGCTACACCTTC

clone size: -
V gene: TRBV4-1
D gene: -
J gene: TRBJ2-1
CDR3 protein: CASSPLAISYNEQFF
CDR3 DNA: TGCGCCAGCAGCCCTCTAGCGATTTCCTACAATGAGCAGTTCTTC

clone size: -
V gene: TRBV9
D gene: -
J gene: TRBJ1-3
CDR3 protein: CASSVDARGKLGNTIYF
CDR3 DNA: TGTGCCAGCAGCGTAGATGCGAGAGGCAAGCTTGGAAACACCATATATTTT

clone size: once
V gene: TRBV28
D gene: TRBD1
J gene: TRBJ2-2
CDR3 protein: CASSLLGQGSGELFF
CDR3 DNA: TGTGCCAGCAGTCTACTCGGACAGGGGTCCGGGGAGCTGTTTTTT

clone size: -
V gene: TRBV7-8
D gene: TRBD1
J gene: TRBJ1-2
CDR3 protein: CASSARTGANVIYGYTF
CDR3 DNA: TGTGCCAGCAGCGCCAGGACAGGGGCGAATGTAATCTATGGCTACACCTTC

clone size: few
V gene: TRBV18
D gene: TRBD1
J gene: TRBJ1-6
CDR3 protein: CASSPGQDSPLHF
CDR3 DNA: TGTGCCAGCTCACCGGGACAGGATTCACCCCTCCACTTT

clone size: -
V gene: TRBV28
D gene: TRBD1
J gene: TRBJ1-6
CDR3 protein: CASSQSGQLVSPLHF
CDR3 DNA: TGTGCCAGCAGTCAATCGGGACAGTTAGTTTCACCCCTCCACTTT

clone size: -
V gene: TRBV10-3
D gene: -
J gene: TRBJ2-3
CDR3 protein: CAITEGATTDTQYF
CDR3 DNA: TGTGCCATCACGGAGGGTGCGACCACAGATACGCAGTATTTT

clone size: few
V gene: TRBV4-1
D gene: -
J gene: TRBJ1-3
CDR3 protein: CASSQVAGAHTIYF
CDR3 DNA: TGCGCCAGCAGCCAAGTGGCAGGGGCTCACACCATATATTTT

clone size: -
V gene: TRBV25-1
D gene: TRBD1
J gene: TRBJ1-4
CDR3 protein: CASSDWTGVADNEKLFF
CDR3 DNA: TGTGCCAGCAGTGACTGGACAGGGGTGGCGGATAATGAAAAACTGTTTTTT

clone size: -
V gene: TRBV5-1
D gene: -
J gene: TRBJ1-3
CDR3 protein: CASSLELGGGNTIYF
CDR3 DNA: TGCGCCAGCAGCTTGGAGCTAGGTGGTGGAAACACCATATATTTT

clone size: -
V gene: TRBV2
D gene: -
J gene: TRBJ2-1
CDR3 protein: CASSEASGNYNEQFF
CDR3 DNA: TGTGCCAGCAGTGAAGCCTCAGGCAATTACAATGAGCAGTTCTTC

clone size: -
V gene: TRBV28
D gene: TRBD1
J gene: TRBJ1-4
CDR3 protein: CASSTGGDEKLFF
CDR3 DNA: TGTGCCAGCAGCACAGGGGGGGACGAAAAACTGTTTTTT

clone size: -
V gene: TRBV5-6
D gene: -
J gene: TRBJ1-1
CDR3 protein: CASRPYRSMNTEAFF
CDR3 DNA: TGTGCCAGCAGGCCATACAGATCCATGAACACTGAAGCTTTCTTT

clone size: few
V gene: TRBV13
D gene: TRBD1
J gene: TRBJ2-7
CDR3 protein: CASSLGQGSPQYF
CDR3 DNA: TGTGCCAGCAGCCTGGGACAGGGAAGCCCGCAGTACTTC

clone size: -
V gene: TRBV9
D gene: -
J gene: TRBJ2-3
CDR3 protein: CASSLRGRSTDTQYF
CDR3 DNA: TGTGCCAGCAGCCTTAGAGGGCGAAGCACAGATACGCAGTATTTT

clone size: many
V gene: TRBV6-1
D gene: TRBD1
J gene: TRBJ2-6
CDR3 protein: CASSVDRGGSGANVLTF
CDR3 DNA: TGTGCCAGCAGTGTCGACAGGGGGGGCTCTGGGGCCAACGTCCTGACTTTC

clone size: -
V gene: TRBV9
D gene: TRBD2
J gene: TRBJ2-5
CDR3 protein: CASSLSGAGGGETQYF
CDR3 DNA: TGTGCCAGCAGCCTCAGCGGAGCGGGGGGCGGGGAGACCCAGTACTTC

clone size: -
V gene: TRBV4-1
D gene: -
J gene: TRBJ2-2
CDR3 protein: CASSQDPYTGELFF
CDR3 DNA: TGCGCCAGCAGCCAAGATCCATACACCGGGGAGCTGTTTTTT

clone size: -
V gene: TRBV6-1
D gene: TRBD1
J gene: TRBJ1-4
CDR3 protein: CASKEGTGDEKLFF
CDR3 DNA: TGTGCCAGCAAAGAAGGGACAGGGGACGAAAAACTGTTTTTT

clone size: -
V gene: TRBV9
D gene: TRBD2
J gene: TRBJ2-3
CDR3 protein: CASSVSGRGTDTQYF
CDR3 DNA: TGTGCCAGCAGCGTTAGCGGGCGGGGCACAGATACGCAGTATTTT

clone size: -
V gene: TRBV5-5
D gene: TRBD1
J gene: TRBJ1-2
CDR3 protein: CASSVKTGEGFKRHYGYTF
CDR3 DNA: TGTGCCAGCAGCGTAAAGACAGGGGAAGGATTTAAGCGACACTATGGCTACACCTTC

clone size: -
V gene: TRBV27
D gene: TRBD1
J gene: TRBJ1-5
CDR3 protein: CASSLWFPGQGISDQPQHF
CDR3 DNA: TGTGCCAGCAGTTTATGGTTCCCGGGACAGGGGATTTCGGATCAGCCCCAGCATTTT

clone size: -
V gene: TRBV5-1
D gene: -
J gene: TRBJ1-2
CDR3 protein: CASSIQTGTTGYTF
CDR3 DNA: TGCGCCAGCAGCATACAAACGGGGACTACGGGCTACACCTTC

clone size: -
V gene: TRBV5-5
D gene: TRBD1
J gene: TRBJ2-3
CDR3 protein: CASSWGQGGDTQYF
CDR3 DNA: TGTGCCAGCAGCTGGGGACAGGGTGGAGATACGCAGTATTTT

clone size: -
V gene: TRBV7-8
D gene: -
J gene: TRBJ2-3
CDR3 protein: CASSSGVNRDTQYF
CDR3 DNA: TGTGCCAGCAGCTCGGGGGTTAACAGGGATACGCAGTATTTT

clone size: -
V gene: TRBV6-6
D gene: -
J gene: TRBJ1-1
CDR3 protein: CASSRLNTEAFF
CDR3 DNA: TGTGCCAGCAGCAGGTTGAACACTGAGGCTTTCTTT